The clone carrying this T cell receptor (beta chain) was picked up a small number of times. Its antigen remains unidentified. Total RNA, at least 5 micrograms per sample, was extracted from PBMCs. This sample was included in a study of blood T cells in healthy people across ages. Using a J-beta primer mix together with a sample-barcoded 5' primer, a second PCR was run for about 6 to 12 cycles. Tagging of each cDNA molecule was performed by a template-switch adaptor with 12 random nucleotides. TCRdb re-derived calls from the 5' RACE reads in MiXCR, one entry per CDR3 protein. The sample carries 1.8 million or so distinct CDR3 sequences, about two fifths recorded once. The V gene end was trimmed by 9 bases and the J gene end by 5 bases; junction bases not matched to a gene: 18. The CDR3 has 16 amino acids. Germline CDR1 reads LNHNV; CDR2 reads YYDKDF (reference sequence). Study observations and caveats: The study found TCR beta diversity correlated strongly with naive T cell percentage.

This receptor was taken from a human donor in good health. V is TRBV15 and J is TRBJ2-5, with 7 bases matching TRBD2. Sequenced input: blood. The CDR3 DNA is TGTGCCACTAGCCGCCAAAAGCGACCCGGGAGGGAGACCCAGTACTTC. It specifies CATSRQKRPGRETQYF. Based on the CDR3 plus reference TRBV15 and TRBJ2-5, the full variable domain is DAMVIQNPRYQVTQFGKPVTLSCSQTLNHNVMYWYQQKSSQAPKLLFHYYDKDFNNEADTPDNFQSRRPNTSFCFLDIRSPGLGDTAMYLCATSRQKRPGRETQYFGPGTRLLVL.